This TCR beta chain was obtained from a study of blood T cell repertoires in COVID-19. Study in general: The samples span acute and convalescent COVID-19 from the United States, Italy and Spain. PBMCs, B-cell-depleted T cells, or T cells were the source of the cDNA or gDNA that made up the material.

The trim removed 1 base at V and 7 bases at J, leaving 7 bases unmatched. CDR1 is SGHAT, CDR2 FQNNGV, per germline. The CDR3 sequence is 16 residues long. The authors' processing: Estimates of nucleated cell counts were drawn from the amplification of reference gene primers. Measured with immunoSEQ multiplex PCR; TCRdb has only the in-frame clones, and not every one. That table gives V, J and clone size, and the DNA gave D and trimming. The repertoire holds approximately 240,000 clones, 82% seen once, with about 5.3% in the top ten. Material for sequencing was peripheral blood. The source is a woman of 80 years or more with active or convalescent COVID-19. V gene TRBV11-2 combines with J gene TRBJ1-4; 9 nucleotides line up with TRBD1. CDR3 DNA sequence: TGTGCCAGCAGCTTAGGGCGGGGACAGGGTGGTGAAAAACTGTTTTTT. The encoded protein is CASSLGRGQGGEKLFF. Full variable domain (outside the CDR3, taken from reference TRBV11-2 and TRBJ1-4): EAGVAQSPRYKIIEKRQSVAFWCNPISGHATLYWYQQILGQGPKLLIQFQNNGVVDDSQLPKDRFSAERLKGVDSTLKIQPAKLEDSAVYLCASSLGRGQGGEKLFFGSGTQLSVL.